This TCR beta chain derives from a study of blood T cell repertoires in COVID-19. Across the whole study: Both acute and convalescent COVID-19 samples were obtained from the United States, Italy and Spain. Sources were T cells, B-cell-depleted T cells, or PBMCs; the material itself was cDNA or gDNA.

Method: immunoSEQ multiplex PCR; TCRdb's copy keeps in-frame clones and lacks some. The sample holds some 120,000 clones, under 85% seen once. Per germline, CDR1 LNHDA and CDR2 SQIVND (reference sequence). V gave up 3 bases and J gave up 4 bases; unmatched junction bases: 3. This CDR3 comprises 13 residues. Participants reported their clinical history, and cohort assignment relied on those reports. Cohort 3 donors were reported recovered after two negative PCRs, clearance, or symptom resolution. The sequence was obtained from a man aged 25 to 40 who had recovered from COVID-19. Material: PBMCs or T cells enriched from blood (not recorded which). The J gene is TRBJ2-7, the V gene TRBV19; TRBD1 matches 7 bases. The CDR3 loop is CASSMTGRYEQYF. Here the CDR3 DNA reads TGTGCCAGTAGTATGACAGGGCGATACGAGCAGTACTTC.